These T cell receptor beta chains were read from a single sample in a study of response to subunit inactivated influenza vaccine. TCRdb recomputed calls from the RT-PCR reads with MiXCR, one row per CDR3 protein. The sample lists 550,000 to 800,000 distinct CDR3 sequences; more than 11% were seen once. Sequences were derived from PBMCs from blood, sampled approximately 15 days before vaccination. All receptors come from a man aged 45-60 years who received an inactivated influenza vaccine. Both conserved end residues are part of each CDR3. D genes are given only for firm matches. Size tells how often a clone was seen (once, few, many) or the class of an expanded clone, and some rows leave it out.

J: TRBJ1-5
size: few
D: .
V: TRBV24-1
DNA: TGTGCCACCAGTGATTGGGGGACCAATCAGCCCCAGCATTTT
CDR3: CATSDWGTNQPQHF

J: TRBJ2-4
size: many
D: TRBD2
V: TRBV11-2
DNA: TGTGCCAGCAGCTTTGGACTAGCGGGGGTAGGAGCCAAAAACATTCAGTACTTC
CDR3: CASSFGLAGVGAKNIQYF

J: TRBJ2-3
size: .
D: TRBD2
V: TRBV20-1
DNA: TGCAGTGCTAGAGTTTCTCTAGCGGGGGGACCGACAGATACGCAGTATTTT
CDR3: CSARVSLAGGPTDTQYF

J: TRBJ2-3
size: .
D: TRBD2
V: TRBV7-2
DNA: TGTGCTGTCTCCGGAGCGGGAGTCGAAGATACGCAGTATTTT
CDR3: CAVSGAGVEDTQYF

J: TRBJ1-1
size: .
D: .
V: TRBV20-1
DNA: TGCAGTGCGGGGGACGTCAGAGGGAACACTGAAGCTTTCTTT
CDR3: CSAGDVRGNTEAFF

J: TRBJ2-5
size: few
D: TRBD2
V: TRBV11-2
DNA: TGTGCCAGCAGCTTAGTGACGGGAGGGCCCCTATTTGGGGAGACCCAGTACTTC
CDR3: CASSLVTGGPLFGETQYF

J: TRBJ2-5
size: few
D: TRBD2
V: TRBV6-1
DNA: TGTGCCAGCAGGCAACTAGCGGGGGGGCCCGCAAGAGAGACCCAGTACTTC
CDR3: CASRQLAGGPARETQYF

J: TRBJ2-1
size: few
D: .
V: TRBV7-9
DNA: TGTGCCAGCAGCGAGACGACAGGGACTAACAATGAGCAGTTCTTC
CDR3: CASSETTGTNNEQFF

J: TRBJ2-3
size: once
D: TRBD2
V: TRBV5-1
DNA: TGCGCCAGCAGCTTGGTCGCGGGGGGTATCACAGATACGCAGTATTTT
CDR3: CASSLVAGGITDTQYF

J: TRBJ1-5
size: few
D: .
V: TRBV15
DNA: TGTGCCACCAGCAGAGATGGTGACCAGCCCCAGCATTTT
CDR3: CATSRDGDQPQHF

J: TRBJ2-7
size: few
D: .
V: TRBV20-1
DNA: TGCAGTGCTAGAGGGAGAACGAGGTACGAGCAGTACTTC
CDR3: CSARGRTRYEQYF

J: TRBJ2-1
size: few
D: .
V: TRBV3-1
DNA: TGTGCCAGCAGCCAAGATCTTTGGTATGAGCAGTTCTTC
CDR3: CASSQDLWYEQFF

J: TRBJ2-3
size: .
D: TRBD2
V: TRBV20-1
DNA: TGCTGTGCTAGAGCCCCGCTAGCGGGAGACCACACAGATACGCAGTATTTT
CDR3: CCARAPLAGDHTDTQYF

J: TRBJ2-7
size: many
D: .
V: TRBV12-3/TRBV12-4
DNA: TGTGCCAGCAGTTTAGGGTTCACAGAAGCCGAGCAGTACTTC
CDR3: CASSLGFTEAEQYF

J: TRBJ2-1
size: few
D: .
V: TRBV4-2
DNA: TGTGCCAGCAGCCAAGGGACTCAGTGGGATGAGCAGTTCTTC
CDR3: CASSQGTQWDEQFF

J: TRBJ1-1
size: .
D: .
V: TRBV7-6
DNA: TGTGCCAGCAGCTTAGCTCTAAAGGGGGGGACTGAAGCTTTCTTT
CDR3: CASSLALKGGTEAFF

J: TRBJ2-2
size: few
D: TRBD2
V: TRBV5-1
DNA: TGCGCCAGCAGCCCACCGACTAGCGGGAACACCGGGGAGCTGTTTTTT
CDR3: CASSPPTSGNTGELFF

J: TRBJ2-2
size: .
D: .
V: TRBV29-1
DNA: TGCAGCGTGATGTTACTGGCTAGTCGCGCCGGGGAGCTGTTTTTT
CDR3: CSVMLLASRAGELFF

J: TRBJ1-6
size: few
D: .
V: TRBV4-1
DNA: TGCGCCAGCAGCCAAGGGTACAATTCACCCCTCCACTTT
CDR3: CASSQGYNSPLHF

J: TRBJ2-6
size: few
D: .
V: TRBV7-9
DNA: TGTGCCAGCAGCTTAGAACGGGGCTGGGCTGGGGCCAACGTCCTGACTTTC
CDR3: CASSLERGWAGANVLTF

J: TRBJ1-4
size: few
D: .
V: TRBV20-1
DNA: TGCAGTGCCAACGGTGCGGGGGGGAATGAAAAACTGTTTTTT
CDR3: CSANGAGGNEKLFF

J: TRBJ2-1
size: .
D: .
V: TRBV7-9
DNA: TGTGCCAGCAGCTTAGGTTTAGTCGACAATGAGCAGTTCTTC
CDR3: CASSLGLVDNEQFF

J: TRBJ1-6
size: few
D: .
V: TRBV12-3/TRBV12-4
DNA: TGTGCCAGCAGTTTCTCCGGGACGCAACATTCACCCCTCCACTTT
CDR3: CASSFSGTQHSPLHF

J: TRBJ2-2
size: .
D: .
V: TRBV5-5
DNA: TGTGCCAGCAGCTTAGGACAGAGGCGCGACACCGGGGAGCTGTTTTTT
CDR3: CASSLGQRRDTGELFF

J: TRBJ2-5
size: few
D: TRBD2
V: TRBV29-1
DNA: TGCAGCGTGCGGGGACTAGTCGGGCAAGAGACCCAGTACTTC
CDR3: CSVRGLVGQETQYF

J: TRBJ1-4
size: few
D: .
V: TRBV27
DNA: TGTGCCAGCAGTGAGAGGACCGGGATCAACTTAAATGAAAAACTGTTTTTT
CDR3: CASSERTGINLNEKLFF

J: TRBJ2-1
size: many
D: TRBD2
V: TRBV5-1
DNA: TGCGCCAGCAGCTTGGACGGGGGGAAAAACAATGAGCAGTTCTTC
CDR3: CASSLDGGKNNEQFF

J: TRBJ1-5
size: few
D: TRBD1
V: TRBV7-2
DNA: TGTGCCAGCAGCCCGTGGACAGGAAGCAATCAGCCCCAGCATTTT
CDR3: CASSPWTGSNQPQHF

J: TRBJ2-1
size: few
D: TRBD2
V: TRBV7-9
DNA: TGTGCCAGCAGCCCCCGCGGGGGGGGGACCGACTACAATGAGCAGTTCTTC
CDR3: CASSPRGGGTDYNEQFF

J: TRBJ2-1
size: .
D: TRBD2
V: TRBV27
DNA: TGTGCCAGCAGTATCCTCCCGGCTAGCGGCCTTGGGAATGAGCAGTTCTTC
CDR3: CASSILPASGLGNEQFF

J: TRBJ2-7
size: .
D: TRBD2
V: TRBV28
DNA: TGTGCCAGCAGTTTAATCAAACTAGCGGGAGCTGGAGAGCAGTACTTC
CDR3: CASSLIKLAGAGEQYF

J: TRBJ2-2
size: .
D: .
V: TRBV4-3
DNA: TGCGCCAGCAGCCAAGAAGCGGCTCCCTCCCTGGGTGGGGAGCTGTTTTTT
CDR3: CASSQEAAPSLGGELFF

J: TRBJ2-3
size: .
D: .
V: TRBV7-6
DNA: TGTGCCAGCACCGACCCCCATCGCACAGATACGCAGTATTTT
CDR3: CASTDPHRTDTQYF

J: TRBJ2-2
size: .
D: TRBD2
V: TRBV5-1
DNA: TGCGCCAGCAGCTTACCGGGACTAGCGGATTACACCGGGGAGCTGTTTTTT
CDR3: CASSLPGLADYTGELFF

J: TRBJ1-2
size: many
D: .
V: TRBV20-1
DNA: TGCAGTGCTCCGCCCTACACCTTC
CDR3: CSAPPYTF

J: TRBJ2-7
size: few
D: .
V: TRBV27
DNA: TGTGCCAGCAGTCACGGGACAATCGAGCAGTACTTC
CDR3: CASSHGTIEQYF

J: TRBJ2-1
size: .
D: TRBD2
V: TRBV28
DNA: TGTGCCAGCGATACAATGCTTTGGGGAGGGATCCATGAGCAGTTCTTC
CDR3: CASDTMLWGGIHEQFF

J: TRBJ1-5
size: many
D: .
V: TRBV10-2
DNA: TGCGCCAGCAGTGATGAACAGGGAAACAATCAGCCCCAGCATTTT
CDR3: CASSDEQGNNQPQHF

J: TRBJ2-7
size: few
D: .
V: TRBV7-9
DNA: TGTGCCAGCAGCTCAGACCAACCGGGGACGATTTGGGAGCAGTACTTC
CDR3: CASSSDQPGTIWEQYF

J: TRBJ1-1
size: many
D: TRBD1
V: TRBV6-1
DNA: TGTGCCAGCAGCCACAACAGGGGTCGCACTGAAGCTTTCTTT
CDR3: CASSHNRGRTEAFF

J: TRBJ2-2
size: .
D: TRBD1
V: TRBV12-3/TRBV12-4
DNA: TGTGCCAGCAGTCGGGACAGCGCGAACACCGGGGAGCTGTTTTTT
CDR3: CASSRDSANTGELFF

J: TRBJ2-2
size: many
D: TRBD2
V: TRBV29-1
DNA: TGCAGCGTTGAAGGGGCTAGCGGGGTCTCCGGGGAGCTGTTTTTT
CDR3: CSVEGASGVSGELFF

J: TRBJ1-1
size: .
D: .
V: TRBV4-1
DNA: TGCGCCAGCAGCCAAGATTTAGGCAACATGAACACTGAAGCTTTCTTT
CDR3: CASSQDLGNMNTEAFF

J: TRBJ2-3
size: .
D: TRBD2
V: TRBV12-3/TRBV12-4
DNA: TGTGCCAGCAGCATTAGCGGGAGGGCCAGTTTAACAGATACGCAGTATTTT
CDR3: CASSISGRASLTDTQYF

J: TRBJ2-7
size: .
D: TRBD1
V: TRBV7-9
DNA: TGTGCCAGCAGCTCCGAGACAGGGCCCTCCTACGAGCAGTACTTC
CDR3: CASSSETGPSYEQYF

J: TRBJ2-1
size: few
D: TRBD2
V: TRBV28
DNA: TGTGCCAGCAGTTCCTTAGCGGGGGTATGGAATGAGCAGTTCTTC
CDR3: CASSSLAGVWNEQFF

J: TRBJ2-5
size: .
D: TRBD2
V: TRBV20-1
DNA: TGCAGTGCTAGAGTTTTGACTAGCGGGGCGGAGACCCAGTACTTC
CDR3: CSARVLTSGAETQYF

J: TRBJ2-3
size: .
D: .
V: TRBV18
DNA: TGTGCCAGCTCACCACCGTCAGCCACACCAGATACGCAGTATTTT
CDR3: CASSPPSATPDTQYF

J: TRBJ2-1
size: few
D: TRBD2
V: TRBV2
DNA: TGTGCCAGCAGTTCCGGGACTAGTTTCGTGAACGAGCAGTTCTTC
CDR3: CASSSGTSFVNEQFF

J: TRBJ2-3
size: few
D: TRBD2
V: TRBV5-1
DNA: TGCGCCAGCAGCTTGGGACTAGCGGTTGCAGATACGCAGTATTTT
CDR3: CASSLGLAVADTQYF

J: TRBJ2-3
size: .
D: .
V: TRBV10-3
DNA: TGTGCCATCAGTCCTAGCACAGATACGCAGTATTTT
CDR3: CAISPSTDTQYF

J: TRBJ2-5
size: .
D: .
V: TRBV7-2
DNA: TGTGCCAGCAGCTTAGGGGTCACCCGCCAAGAGACCCAGTACTTC
CDR3: CASSLGVTRQETQYF

J: TRBJ2-7
size: once
D: .
V: TRBV4-3
DNA: TGCGCCAGCAGCCAAGACGGGTCCACCTACGAGCAGTACTTC
CDR3: CASSQDGSTYEQYF

J: TRBJ2-1
size: .
D: TRBD1
V: TRBV6-4
DNA: TGTGCCAGCAGTGACTCGGGGACAGGGGACCTCAATGAGCAGTTCTTC
CDR3: CASSDSGTGDLNEQFF

J: TRBJ2-6
size: .
D: .
V: TRBV24-1
DNA: TGTGCCACCAGTGATCCTACGCCTCCGGGGTCCGGGGCCAACGTCCTGACTTTC
CDR3: CATSDPTPPGSGANVLTF

J: TRBJ2-3
size: .
D: TRBD2
V: TRBV12-3/TRBV12-4
DNA: TGTGCCAGCCTACCTGAACCTCGGACTAGCTTCACAGATACGCAGTATTTT
CDR3: CASLPEPRTSFTDTQYF

J: TRBJ1-1
size: few
D: .
V: TRBV7-2
DNA: TGTGCCAGCAGCCAAACCGGACAGTTGAACACTGAAGCTTTCTTT
CDR3: CASSQTGQLNTEAFF

J: TRBJ2-1
size: .
D: .
V: TRBV18
DNA: TGTGCCAGCTCACCAAGAAGGGGCCGATACAATGAGCAGTTCTTC
CDR3: CASSPRRGRYNEQFF

J: TRBJ2-7
size: many
D: TRBD1
V: TRBV29-1
DNA: TGCAGCGTTGGAGACAGGGGACGTTCCTACGAGCAGTACTTC
CDR3: CSVGDRGRSYEQYF

J: TRBJ1-5
size: few
D: .
V: TRBV7-9
DNA: TGTGCCAGCAGCTCTCCAGGGGAAGAGTATAGCAATCAGCCCCAGCATTTT
CDR3: CASSSPGEEYSNQPQHF